These 7 T cell receptor beta chains share one sample of origin, sequenced in a study of T cell responses to AZD1222 COVID-19 vaccine. The table came from immunoSEQ multiplex PCR; TCRdb's copy has only in-frame clones and leaves some out. This table holds fewer than 150,000 clones, 75% to 90% found once. Sequences were derived from peripheral blood, sampled on day 0 of AZD1222 vaccination. The receptors originated from an adult in good health.

In its sample, this clone was seen once. This chain links TRBV2 with TRBJ1-1; the D gene is possibly TRBD1 (5 bases). This CDR3 has 12 amino acids. From germline, CDR1 is SNHLY and CDR2 FYNNEI. V gave up 11 bases and J gave up 1 base, with 11 bases separating them. The CDR3: CALRGGNTEAFF. The CDR3 DNA reads TGTGCCTTACGGGGGGGGAACACTGAAGCTTTCTTT. The complete variable domain, with remaining parts taken from reference TRBV2 and TRBJ1-1, reads EPEVTQTPSHQVTQMGQEVILRCVPISNHLYFYWYRQILGQKVEFLVSFYNNEISEKSEIFDDQFSVERPDGSNFTLKIRSTKLEDSAMYFCALRGGNTEAFFGQGTRLTVV.

The rearrangement joins TRBV4-2 to TRBJ2-5; 9 bases line up with TRBD1. CDR3 length: 18 amino acids. CDR1 and CDR2 (germline): LGHNA, YNFKEQ. The V and J ends lost 0 bases and 2 bases, in that order; junction bases with no gene match: 10. The CDR3 reads CASSQDLATGGRQETQYF. In DNA, the CDR3 is TGTGCCAGCAGCCAAGATCTTGCGACAGGGGGGAGGCAAGAGACCCAGTACTTC.

This chain uses TRBV9 with TRBJ2-5; 9 positions agree with TRBD1. Germline CDR1 is SGDLS and CDR2 is YYNGEE. CDR3 size: 14 residues. Trimming removed 3 bases from V and 5 bases from J; junction bases left unmatched: 5. The CDR3 nucleotides read TGTGCCAGCAGCGCGGGACAGGGTGGGGAGACCCAGTACTTC. It codes for CASSAGQGGETQYF.

The V gene is TRBV5-1, the J gene TRBJ2-3; 7 nucleotides agree with TRBD1. V was clipped by 4 bases and J by 5 bases; unmatched bases: 13. Germline V gene sequence: CDR1 SGHRS, CDR2 YFSETQ. The CDR3 loop spans 16 amino acids. The CDR3 loop reads CASSPEVGGRGDTQYF. The CDR3 coding sequence is TGCGCCAGCAGCCCGGAGGTAGGGGGCAGGGGAGATACGCAGTATTTT.

The genes are TRBV28 and TRBJ2-7; D remains unclear. The CDR3 is 14 residues long. Germline CDR1 is MDHEN and CDR2 is SYDVKM. V was shortened by 3 bases and J by 4 bases, with 13 bases between the two germline ends. CDR3: CASSLPTRFYEQYF. The CDR3 DNA sequence: TGTGCCAGCAGTTTGCCGACAAGATTTTACGAGCAGTACTTC. Full variable domain (rest looked up from reference TRBV28 and TRBJ2-7): DVKVTQSSRYLVKRTGEKVFLECVQDMDHENMFWYRQDPGLGLRLIYFSYDVKMKEKGDIPEGYSVSREKKERFSLILESASTNQTSMYLCASSLPTRFYEQYFGPGTRLTVT.

This chain connects TRBV11-2 to TRBJ1-1, with 7 nucleotides matching TRBD1. The V gene end was trimmed by 5 bases and the J gene end by 3 bases; junction bases not matched to a gene: 15. The CDR3 covers 17 residues. Germline V gene lookup returns CDR1 SGHAT and CDR2 FQNNGV. CDR3 DNA: TGTGCCAGCAGCCCGTACAGGGGACTAAGTGGGGACACTGAAGCTTTCTTT. Encoded protein: CASSPYRGLSGDTEAFF.

This clone is a singleton in its sample. The genes are TRBV12-5 and TRBJ1-1; TRBD1 aligns across 10 bases. Germline CDR1 is LGHNT and CDR2 is FRNRAP. V trimming: 2 bases; J trimming: 4 bases; junction bases outside the gene matches: 7. CDR3 length: 16 residues. CDR3 sequence (DNA): TGTGCTAGTGGTTTGAGCACCGGGACAGGGGTCACTGAAGCTTTCTTT. Translated, it gives CASGLSTGTGVTEAFF.